One T cell receptor (beta chain) is described in this entry. The antigen remains unidentified. Compared with germline, one end of the junction differs, possibly owing to a read error. The sample belongs to a study of cytomegalovirus exposure and HLA in healthy donors. Study details: Counted in an early data release were tens of millions of unique TCRs from HLA-typed donors. Study-wide findings and caveats: Among immune exposure information, only CMV serostatus was available. Reportedly, a later analysis found an Asian-associated ancestry cluster had fewer N-insertions than the roughly 700-donor mean. Likely technical artifact: a cluster of highly shared sequence variants.

The primer mix had 60 Vbeta and 13 Jbeta primers. Only in-frame clones appear in the TCRdb table, and some are missing; sequencing was by immunoSEQ multiplex PCR. The sample yields roughly 160,000 clones, 80% seen once. Germline V lookup: CDR1 SEHNR, CDR2 FQNEAQ (reference sequence). This CDR3 is 16 amino acids long. This rearrangement joins TRBV7-9 to TRBJ2-5, with TRBD1 matching 11 bases. The clonotype was recovered from a man younger than 35 in good health and CMV-seropositive. The source material was PBMCs. The CDR3 DNA reads TGTTCCAGCAGCCTCGGGACAGGGGGTGTGGAGGAGACCCAGTACTTC. Protein: CSSSLGTGGVEETQYF.